These 20 T cell receptor beta chains were all obtained from the same sample, sequenced in a study of post-analysis software for immune sequencing data. Study results and caveats: Roughly 5 TRBV segments, TRBV5-6, TRBV5-1 and TRBV20-1 among them, were found more frequent in patients than controls.

These receptors lack a known antigen. The library was made from cDNA and included unique molecular identifiers. TCRdb reprocessed the PCR reads via MiXCR and lists one record per CDR3 protein. This sample has a few hundred thousand distinct CDR3 sequences, with roughly 45% found just once. The sample comprised blood. These receptors all come from a girl aged 10 to 17 with multiple sclerosis.

The chain links TRBV20-1 to TRBJ2-2; D unclear. V was cut by 2 bases and J by 5 bases, with 12 bases left in between. Germline V CDR1 and CDR2: DFQATT, SNEGSKA (reference sequence). This CDR3 is built from 14 residues. DNA for the CDR3: TGCAGTGCTAGACCAGGCTCGAGGACCGGGGAGCTGTTTTTT. Encoded protein: CSARPGSRTGELFF.

The chain has TRBV29-1 and TRBJ1-5; D might be TRBD1 (6 bases). The V and J ends lost 8 bases and 15 bases respectively, with 20 bases between them. Germline CDR1 and CDR2: SQVTM and ANQGSEA. This CDR3 has 11 residues. CDR3 coding DNA: TGCAGCCCTCCGATCAGGGGTATAGGGCATTTT. Its translation is CSPPIRGIGHF.

With respect to this clonotype: A much bigger clone sits one base away, suggesting this may be a read error. The chain is built from TRBV6-5 and TRBJ2-1; no clear D gene. The length of the CDR3 is 16 residues. Germline assignment: CDR1 MNHEY and CDR2 SVGAGI. Trimming shortened V by 0 bases and J by 6 bases, and 15 bases separated the two germline ends. CDR3 amino acids: CASSYSGSAICNEQFF. The DNA for the CDR3 is TGTGCCAGCAGTTACTCGGGCTCAGCTATATGCAATGAGCAGTTCTTC.

V is TRBV20-1 and J is TRBJ2-1, with TRBD2 identical over 7 bases. Germline CDR1 is DFQATT and CDR2 is SNEGSKA (reference sequence). The CDR3 is 12 residues long. Losses at the gene ends were 5 bases for V and 6 bases for J; bases not matched to a gene: 4. The CDR3 DNA follows: TGCAGTGCTTTGACTAGCTCCAATGAGCAGTTCTTC. It codes for CSALTSSNEQFF.

CDR3 region: CSAIGQGSLTKNIQYF. DNA for the CDR3: TGCAGCGCTATCGGACAGGGAAGCTTAACCAAAAACATTCAGTACTTC. The chain recombines TRBV29-1 with TRBJ2-4, with 8 bases aligning to TRBD1. Trimming removed 7 bases from V and 2 bases from J; junction bases left unmatched: 13. The length of the CDR3 is 16 residues. Germline CDR1 is SQVTM and CDR2 is ANQGSEA. The full variable domain, with the rest looked up from reference TRBV29-1 and TRBJ2-4, is SAVISQKPSRDICQRGTSLTIQCQVDSQVTMMFWYRQQPGQSLTLIATANQGSEATYESGFVIDKFPISRPNLTFSTLTVSNMSPEDSSIYLCSAIGQGSLTKNIQYFGAGTRLSVL.

Points on this clonotype: The junction differs from germline at one of its ends, possibly a read error. V gene TRBV6-1 combines with J gene TRBJ2-1; TRBD2 matches 9 bases. Germline V gene sequence: CDR1 MNHNS, CDR2 SASEGT. The CDR3 contains 14 residues. The CDR3 spells CASSGLALYNAQFF. The DNA for the CDR3 is TGTGCCAGCAGCGGACTAGCGTTGTACAATGCGCAGTTCTTC.

This clonotype was seen a single time. The CDR3 bases are TGTGCCAGCAGCACCCTCAGGGGATCAGGGGGCAACTATGGCTACACCTTC. Translation: CASSTLRGSGGNYGYTF. J is TRBJ1-2 and V is TRBV11-2; 8 nucleotides line up with TRBD1. The CDR3 runs to 17 residues. In germline, CDR1 is SGHAT, CDR2 FQNNGV. V shed 5 bases, J shed 2 bases, and the junction held 13 bases outside the gene matches.

Of note for this clonotype: Its ends do not fully match the called genes, so a read error is possible. The rearrangement uses TRBV7-9 and TRBJ2-1; the D gene is possibly TRBD1 (6 bases). The germline V gene has CDR1 SEHNR and CDR2 FQNEAQ (reference sequence). The CDR3 has 15 residues. CDR3 region: CASSSEEDRYNEKFF. The CDR3 DNA reads as TGTGCCAGCAGCTCAGAAGAGGACAGATACAATGAGAAGTTCTTC.

This clonotype turned up a few times. CDR3 coding DNA: TGTGCCAGCAGTTCTATGGGGTCCAGGGCAGATACGCAGTATTTT. This translates into CASSSMGSRADTQYF. The V call is TRBV28, the J call TRBJ2-3; maybe TRBD1 (5 bases). This CDR3 spans 15 amino acids. Trimming removed 4 bases from V and 4 bases from J, with 15 bases in between. The germline CDR1 and CDR2 sequences are MDHEN and SYDVKM. Based on the CDR3 plus reference TRBV28 and TRBJ2-3, the full variable domain is DVKVTQSSRYLVKRTGEKVFLECVQDMDHENMFWYRQDPGLGLRLIYFSYDVKMKEKGDIPEGYSVSREKKERFSLILESASTNQTSMYLCASSSMGSRADTQYFGPGTRLTVL.

In this sample, this clonotype turned up a few times. The chain uses TRBV9 and TRBJ2-1, with D tentatively TRBD2 (5 bases). In germline, CDR1 is SGDLS, CDR2 YYNGEE. The CDR3 runs to 14 residues. V lost 0 bases and J 12 bases, leaving 16 bases between the germline ends. The CDR3 coding sequence is TGTGCCAGCAGCGTAGCTTCTTATAGCGATGGGCAGTTCTTC. Amino acid sequence: CASSVASYSDGQFF.

This chain's CDR3 is CASSRSGLENHVLTF. The CDR3 nucleotides are TGCGCCAGCAGCCGCTCGGGGTTAGAGAACCACGTCCTGACTTTC. The chain joins TRBV4-3 to TRBJ2-6, with D perhaps TRBD2 (5 bases). The CDR3 contains 15 residues. The V gene's germline CDR1 is LGHNA and CDR2 YSLEER. V was trimmed by 4 bases and J by 11 bases, leaving 18 bases between them.

The V call is TRBV29-1, the J call TRBJ2-7; maybe TRBD1 (7 bases). Trimming left V 4 bases short and J 1 base short, with 8 bases between. The CDR3 runs to 12 residues. In germline, CDR1 is SQVTM, CDR2 ANQGSEA. The DNA for the CDR3 is TGCAGCGTTGCAGGGGGGTCCTACGAGCAGTACTTC. Translating it yields CSVAGGSYEQYF.

A few counts support this clonotype. The chain combines TRBV29-1 with TRBJ1-1, with D perhaps matching TRBD1 (5 bases). CDR3 length: 12 residues. Trimming stripped 4 bases from V and 1 base from J, with 7 bases between. Germline V gene lookup returns CDR1 SQVTM and CDR2 ANQGSEA. CDR3 bases: TGCAGCGTTGTTGACAGGAACACTGAAGCTTTCTTT. Its protein is CSVVDRNTEAFF.

This chain links TRBV4-1 with TRBJ1-4; D is possibly TRBD1 (6 bases). The CDR3 sequence is 17 residues long. V was pared by 1 base and J by 7 bases, with 19 bases between. Germline CDR1 reads MGHRA; CDR2 reads YSYEKL. CDR3 coding DNA: TGCGCCAGCAGCCAAGTCGGAGGCAGGGGAATGGGTGAAAAACTGTTTTTT. This translates into CASSQVGGRGMGEKLFF.

The chain uses TRBV12-3 or TRBV12-4 and TRBJ1-4, with D uncertain. With 3 bases removed from V and 0 bases from J, the gap between germline ends came to 8 bases. The CDR3 totals 15 residues. The chain's CDR3 is CASSFRRATNEKLFF. CDR3 nucleotide sequence: TGTGCCAGCAGTTTCCGGCGTGCAACTAATGAAAAACTGTTTTTT.

The chain has TRBV20-1 and TRBJ2-1; 9 bases fit TRBD1. Looked up from germline, CDR1 is DFQATT and CDR2 is SNEGSKA (reference sequence). CDR3 length equals 15 residues. V gave up 0 bases and J gave up 6 bases; unmatched junction bases: 6. Written as DNA, the CDR3 is TGCAGTGCTAGAGACGGGACAGGGCCTGGCAATGAGCAGTTCTTC. Amino acids: CSARDGTGPGNEQFF.

Ten or more counts support this clonotype. An end of the junction does not agree with germline; a read error may underlie this. The chain is built from TRBV6-1 and TRBJ2-1; D not certain. CDR3 length: 13 residues. CDR1 is MNHNS and CDR2 is SASEGT in the germline V gene. CDR3 sequence: CASREGTYNEQFF. The CDR3 DNA sequence: TGTGCCAGCAGGGAAGGAACCTACAATGAGCAGTTCTTC.

The chain uses TRBV28 and TRBJ1-2; D gene ambiguous. Trimming left V 7 bases short and J 2 bases short, with 8 bases between. CDR1 and CDR2 (germline): MDHEN, SYDVKM. This CDR3 contains 12 residues. Here the CDR3 reads CASTIPNYGYTF. The CDR3 DNA sequence: TGTGCCAGCACCATCCCCAACTATGGCTACACCTTC.

The rearrangement joins TRBV5-1 to TRBJ2-5; D gene unclear. TRBJ2-7 matches the DNA end more closely, so the J call is doubtful. Germline-derived CDR1 and CDR2 are SGHRS and YFSETQ. CDR3 length: 11 amino acids. As DNA, the CDR3 is TGCGCCAGCAGCTTTTCCACCGAGCAGTACTTC. This codes for CASSFSTEQYF.

Concerning this clonotype: This likely comes from a read error, as the CDR3 has no conserved phenylalanine or tryptophan at its end. This chain links TRBV6-5 with TRBJ2-1, with 9 bases matching TRBD1. This CDR3 is 14 amino acids long. The junction had 3 bases not matched to a gene; V was cut back by 5 bases and J by 4 bases. Germline loops: CDR1 MNHEY, CDR2 SVGAGI. The CDR3 protein is CASSLTGGYNEQFV. The CDR3 bases are TGTGCCAGCAGTCTGACAGGGGGTTACAATGAGCAGTTCGTC.